The clone carrying this TCR beta chain was seen at least ten times. The sample is drawn from a study of CD4 and CD8 cells across lung adenocarcinoma regions. The patients had localized lung adenocarcinoma, a non-small cell subtype. Per germline, CDR1 SGHTA and CDR2 FQGNSA. Unmatched junction bases numbered 3, after V lost 0 bases and J lost 8 bases. The CDR3 has 16 residues. MiXCR was run by TCRdb on the PCR reads, yielding one entry per CDR3 protein. Of around 25,000 distinct CDR3 sequences listed, almost 50% are singletons. V usage is TRBV7-2 and J usage is TRBJ2-1, with 14 bases aligning to TRBD2. The sample taken for sequencing was CD8+ T cells from the center of a lung tumor. The receptor comes from a male donor with lung adenocarcinoma. The CD4 and CD8 labels of this study may be unreliable. The CDR3 DNA is TGTGCCAGCAGCTTAGCTTCGACTAGCGGGAGGGATGAGCAGTTCTTC. It encodes CASSLASTSGRDEQFF.